The 15 T cell receptor beta chains listed next were all sequenced from one sample in a study of identical twins' blood T cells. TCRdb itself ran the 5' RACE reads through MiXCR, one entry per CDR3 protein. The sample lists roughly 340,000 distinct CDR3 sequences; over 25% were seen once. The sample was PBMCs. These receptors came from a woman aged 18-49 years in good health.

The chain has TRBV6-5 and TRBJ1-1; 8 nucleotides agree with TRBD1. The CDR3 covers 13 residues. V dropped 2 bases and J dropped 11; count of bases not matched to a gene: 7. CDR1 is MNHEY and CDR2 is SVGAGI in the germline V gene. The CDR3 coding sequence is TGTGCCAGCAGTTACAATAACAGGGGGTTCGCTTTCTTT. It encodes CASSYNNRGFAFF.

A remark on this clonotype: Being one base from a much bigger clone, this may be a read error. The chain recombines TRBV2 with TRBJ2-1; D unclear. The germline CDR1 and CDR2 sequences are SNHLY and FYNNEI. The CDR3 runs 14 residues. DNA for the CDR3: TGTGCCGGCAGTGAAACGATACAACGGAATGAGCAGTTCTTC. Protein product: CAGSETIQRNEQFF.

Remarks on this clonotype: A junction boundary mismatches the germline segment, possibly from a read error. This chain links TRBV5-6 with TRBJ2-3; TRBD2 aligns across 10 bases. Germline V gene sequence: CDR1 SGHDT, CDR2 YYEEEE. The CDR3 sequence is 16 residues long. The DNA for the CDR3 is TGTGCCATCAGCCTTACTAGCGGGGCTAGCACAGATACGCAGTATTTT. Translating it yields CAISLTSGASTDTQYF.

The chain combines TRBV7-2 with TRBJ1-5, with D hard to call. Germline V gives CDR1 SGHTA, CDR2 FQGNSA. The CDR3 sequence is 15 residues long. V lost 5 bases and J 0 bases, leaving 11 bases between the germline ends. The CDR3 region has the DNA TGTGCCAGCAGCCAGACGGGAGATAGCAATCAGCCCCAGCATTTT. Translating gives CASSQTGDSNQPQHF.

This chain joins TRBV15 and TRBJ2-1; unclear D gene. The CDR3 is 13 residues long. Germline V gene lookup returns CDR1 LNHNV and CDR2 YYDKDF (reference sequence). V lost 4 bases and J 6 bases, leaving 10 bases between the germline ends. The CDR3 here is CATSNARLNEQFF. CDR3 nucleotides: TGTGCCACCAGCAATGCGAGACTCAATGAGCAGTTCTTC.

The V gene is TRBV5-1, the J gene TRBJ1-1, with 9 bases matching TRBD1. In germline, CDR1 is SGHRS, CDR2 YFSETQ. V shed 1 base and J 4 bases; nucleotides not matched to a gene: 2. This CDR3 region has 14 residues. The CDR3 DNA sequence: TGCGCCAGCAGCTTGTGGACAGGGGCCACTGAAGCTTTCTTT. Translated: CASSLWTGATEAFF.

The CDR3 nucleotides are TGTGCCAGCAGCCCTATAGGGACATATACGCAGTATTTT. Translating it yields CASSPIGTYTQYF. The chain recombines TRBV7-8 with TRBJ2-3, with a weak D call TRBD1 (6 bases). Germline-derived CDR1 and CDR2 are SGHVS and FQNEAQ. The CDR3 totals 13 residues. V lost 5 bases and J lost 7, with 13 bases in between. The full variable domain, with the rest looked up from reference TRBV7-8 and TRBJ2-3, is GAGVSQSPRYKVAKRGQDVALRCDPISGHVSLFWYQQALGQGPEFLTYFQNEAQLDKSGLPSDRFFAERPEGSVSTLKIQRTQQEDSAVYLCASSPIGTYTQYFGPGTRLTVL.

This clonotype has just a few counts. This chain uses TRBV10-3 with TRBJ2-3; 12 positions match TRBD1. Germline V lookup: CDR1 ENHRY, CDR2 SYGVKD. This CDR3 comprises 16 residues. V lost 3 bases and J lost 4; bases outside the gene matches: 5. This CDR3 reads CAISDPGQGASDTQYF. The CDR3 DNA reads as TGTGCCATCAGTGATCCGGGACAGGGGGCCTCAGATACGCAGTATTTT.

This clonotype has just a few counts. V and J are TRBV29-1 and TRBJ2-6; 7 positions match TRBD1. The CDR3 has 15 residues. With 7 bases clipped from V and 0 bases from J, the junction kept 6 bases outside the gene matches. The V gene's germline CDR1 is SQVTM and CDR2 ANQGSEA. The CDR3 region is CSAGTESSGANVLTF. For the CDR3, the DNA is TGCAGCGCCGGGACAGAATCCTCTGGGGCCAACGTCCTGACTTTC.

The rearrangement links TRBV6-2 or TRBV6-3 to TRBJ2-6, with unresolved D. Germline CDR1 reads MNHEY; CDR2 reads SVGEGT. The CDR3 sequence is 14 residues long. Between the trimmed V and J ends, which lost 11 bases and 0 bases, there was a span of 11 bases. The chain's CDR3 is CAGRQYSGANVLTF. CDR3 nucleotides: TGTGCCGGCCGTCAATACTCTGGGGCCAACGTCCTGACTTTC.

This clonotype was seen a handful of times. This chain joins TRBV12-3 or TRBV12-4 and TRBJ1-1; D gene ambiguous. The CDR3 sequence is 12 residues long. Between the trimmed V and J ends, which lost 6 bases and 1 base, there was a span of 6 bases. The CDR3 here is CASRHRNTEAFF. DNA of the CDR3: TGTGCCAGCAGACACAGGAACACTGAAGCTTTCTTT.

The rearrangement links TRBV9 to TRBJ2-1; 8 bases fit TRBD2. The V gene end was trimmed by 8 bases and the J gene end by 4 bases; junction bases not matched to a gene: 5. This CDR3 region has 13 residues. Germline lookup yields CDR1 SGDLS and CDR2 YYNGEE. CDR3 sequence: CASDGGAYNEQFF. CDR3 sequence (DNA): TGTGCCAGTGACGGGGGGGCTTACAATGAGCAGTTCTTC. Full variable domain (missing parts from reference TRBV9 and TRBJ2-1): DSGVTQTPKHLITATGQRVTLRCSPRSGDLSVYWYQQSLDQGLQFLIQYYNGEERAKGNILERFSAQQFPDLHSELNLSSLELGDSALYFCASDGGAYNEQFFGPGTRLTVL.

This clonotype was recorded a few times. The chain is built from TRBV12-3 or TRBV12-4 and TRBJ2-1; D ambiguous. There are 12 residues in the CDR3. Trimming cost V 6 bases and J 15 bases, with 18 bases left between them. The CDR3 loop reads CASSPALLHPFF. The CDR3 coding sequence is TGTGCCAGCAGCCCGGCCCTGCTCCATCCGTTCTTC.

As DNA, the CDR3 is TGCAGTGCTAAGCCCCTCGGGGCAGGGGGTGCGGGCAATCAGCCCCAGCATTTT. Translating it yields CSAKPLGAGGAGNQPQHF. This chain uses TRBV20-1 with TRBJ1-5; TRBD1 agrees at 7 bases. This CDR3 contains 18 residues. With 4 bases clipped from V and 2 bases from J, the junction kept 17 bases outside the gene matches. Germline V gives CDR1 DFQATT, CDR2 SNEGSKA (reference sequence).

This clonotype has more than one count but fewer than ten. The CDR3 reads CASSSDGYNEQFF. The CDR3, as DNA: TGTGCCAGCAGCTCCGACGGGTACAATGAGCAGTTCTTC. V and J are TRBV7-2 and TRBJ2-1; D remains ambiguous. Trimming removed 4 bases from V and 4 bases from J, with 8 bases in between. Germline lookup yields CDR1 SGHTA and CDR2 FQGNSA. The CDR3 is 13 residues long. Full variable domain (rest looked up from reference TRBV7-2 and TRBJ2-1): GAGVSQSPSNKVTEKGKDVELRCDPISGHTALYWYRQSLGQGLEFLIYFQGNSAPDKSGLPSDRFSAERTGGSVSTLTIQRTQQEDSAVYLCASSSDGYNEQFFGPGTRLTVL.